This T cell receptor (beta chain) is drawn from a study of long-term antiretroviral therapy in people with HIV. There was at least one pre-ART PBMC sample for each donor, plus at least two post-ART PBMC samples. Runs used v3.0 of the immunoSEQ assay and were done at survey level. Researchers set sequencing to target 40,000-50,000 T-cell genomes per sample. Some clones are missing from TCRdb's copy, which holds only in-frame ones; the method was immunoSEQ multiplex PCR. The sample carries tens of thousands of clones, more than 85% recorded once. The table lists this clone with a count of one. Trimming cost V 5 bases and J 10 bases, with 12 bases left between them. The length of the CDR3 is 12 residues. The germline CDR1 and CDR2 sequences are MNHEY and SVGAGI.

This rearrangement joins TRBV6-5 to TRBJ1-5; TRBD1 might be the D (5 bases). The sample in question was unsorted PBMCs, obtained 2 years after starting antiretroviral therapy. The clonotype comes from a man in his fifties with HIV. The CDR3 nucleotides are TGTGCCAGCAGTCACCCAGACAGACCCCAGCATTTT. It codes for CASSHPDRPQHF.